This section outlines one T cell receptor (beta chain) sequence together with its context. Its specificity is not known. The sample comes from a study of PD-1 blockade in classical Hodgkin lymphoma. Overall study context: The study gave patients nivolumab 3 mg/kg intravenously every 2 weeks.

Assay: immunoSEQ multiplex PCR; the TCRdb copy retains only in-frame clones and omits some. Among tens of thousands of clones listed, approximately 85% were seen once. Indicated time point: cycle 4 day 1 (C4D1), after five to seven weeks of nivolumab. Each of the patients experienced relapse following autologous stem cell transplantation, and their brentuximab vedotin exposure differed. Study conclusions and caveats: CD4+ TCR diversity, unlike CD8+, climbed significantly by C4D1. Newly diagnosed and completely responding patients shared comparable baseline diversity. Baseline TCR diversity was reportedly lower in newly diagnosed patients than healthy donors.

This TCR was sampled from a human donor with classical Hodgkin lymphoma. This material consisted of peripheral blood mononuclear cells (PBMCs), taken before the fourth cycle of nivolumab.

The CDR3: CASSFRAGALEQYF. The CDR3 DNA reads TGTGCCAGCAGCTTCCGGGCAGGGGCCCTCGAGCAGTACTTC. V gene TRBV7-2 combines with J gene TRBJ2-7, with D maybe TRBD1 (6 bases). Trimming cost V 3 bases and J 6 bases, with 15 bases left between them. This CDR3 spans 14 amino acids. Germline CDR1 reads SGHTA; CDR2 reads FQGNSA.